One sample yielded the 28 T cell receptor beta chains listed below, sequenced in a study of T cells in Graves' hyperthyroidism and ophthalmopathy. Researchers took RNA transcripts and amplified the TCR beta CDR3 regions from them. First-round RT-PCR with HTBI primers amplified the TCR CDR3 region. MiXCR, applied by TCRdb to the multiplex PCR reads, yields one record per CDR3 protein. This sample has some 570,000 distinct CDR3 sequences, with under 20% found just once. Material: blood. These receptors were obtained from a woman between 18 and 29 years old with Graves' ophthalmopathy.

The chain links TRBV7-8 to TRBJ1-3; 10 bases match TRBD1. With 1 base clipped from V and 2 bases from J, the junction kept 8 bases outside the gene matches. The CDR3 runs 18 residues. Per germline, CDR1 SGHVS and CDR2 FQNEAQ. CDR3 in DNA: TGTGCCAGCAGCTTAGTTTGGACAGGGGGAGGAACTGGAAACACCATATATTTT. It encodes CASSLVWTGGGTGNTIYF.

This clonotype was seen at least ten times. The chain employs TRBV20-1 and TRBJ2-2, with a weak D call TRBD1 (5 bases). Trimming removed 7 bases from V and 1 base from J, with 7 bases in between. The germline CDR1 and CDR2 sequences are DFQATT and SNEGSKA (reference sequence). The CDR3 is 12 residues long. The CDR3 sequence: CSGQGNTGELFF. In DNA, the CDR3 is TGCAGTGGTCAGGGGAACACCGGGGAGCTGTTTTTT.

The table lists this clonotype with many counts. The chain joins TRBV7-9 to TRBJ2-7; 10 bases line up with TRBD2. The length of the CDR3 is 14 residues. CDR1 is SEHNR and CDR2 is FQNEAQ in the germline V gene (reference sequence). With V trimmed by 4 bases and J by 6 bases, 6 bases remained unmatched. CDR3 nucleotides: TGTGCCAGCAGCTCCTGGAGCGGGAGGGGCGAGCAGTACTTC. Translation: CASSSWSGRGEQYF.

This clonotype came up a few times. The rearrangement joins TRBV28 to TRBJ2-3; TRBD2 aligns across 10 bases. The J segment lost 6 bases and the V segment lost 5 bases, leaving 2 bases of the junction unmatched. Germline values: CDR1 MDHEN, CDR2 SYDVKM. This CDR3 is 13 amino acids long. The CDR3 nucleotides read TGTGCCAGCAGTGGGACTAGCGAGGATACGCAGTATTTT. It translates to CASSGTSEDTQYF.

This clonotype came up a few times. The chain links TRBV19 to TRBJ2-2; D may be TRBD1 or TRBD2 (5 bases each). Deletions cut 9 bases from V and 3 bases from J, with 20 bases between. The CDR3 is made up of 16 amino acids. The germline CDR1 and CDR2 sequences are LNHDA and SQIVND (reference sequence). The CDR3 coding sequence is TGTGCCAGCCGTAAAAGAGAGGGACGGGACACCGGGGAGCTGTTTTTT. It is translated as CASRKREGRDTGELFF.

The chain carries TRBV5-1 and TRBJ2-1; TRBD1 matches at 8 bases. CDR1 SGHRS and CDR2 YFSETQ come from the germline V gene. The V segment lost 1 base and the J segment 5 bases; nucleotides outside the gene matches: 8. The CDR3 runs to 16 residues. The chain's CDR3 is CASSLTPGQVNNEQFF. In DNA, the CDR3 is TGCGCCAGCAGCTTGACTCCGGGACAGGTGAACAATGAGCAGTTCTTC.

The chain has TRBV6-2 or TRBV6-3 and TRBJ1-5, with D uncertain. The V end was cut by 7 bases, the J end by 15 bases, with 19 bases between. The CDR3 is made up of 12 amino acids. The germline gives CDR1 MNHEY, CDR2 SVGEGT. DNA of the CDR3: TGTGCCAGCACCTCCGCGGGAGTAACTTCGCATTTT. It codes for CASTSAGVTSHF.

The sample holds many counts of this clonotype. The chain carries TRBV30 and TRBJ1-2, with D possibly being TRBD1 (5 bases). The V gene lost 3 bases and the J gene lost 7 bases, with 9 bases spanning the gap. CDR1 and CDR2 from the germline V gene are GTSNPN and SVGIG (reference sequence). CDR3 length: 11 amino acids. The CDR3 DNA follows: TGTGCCTGGAGAGCTGGGGGTGGCTACACCTTC. Protein sequence: CAWRAGGGYTF.

A few counts support this clonotype. The chain recombines TRBV4-2 with TRBJ2-1; 7 positions match TRBD1. CDR1 is LGHNA, CDR2 YNFKEQ, per germline. The CDR3 extends over 16 amino acids. V lost 4 bases, J lost 5 bases, and 11 bases stayed unmatched. The CDR3 here is CASSPVDRVVNNEQFF. DNA of the CDR3: TGTGCCAGCAGCCCAGTAGACAGGGTAGTAAACAATGAGCAGTTCTTC.

CDR3: CASNPGGDSNQPQHF. In nucleotides, the CDR3 is TGTGCCAGCAATCCCGGTGGGGACAGCAATCAGCCCCAGCATTTT. The chain links TRBV28 to TRBJ1-5, with a weak D call TRBD1 (5 bases). The CDR3 runs to 15 residues. Trimming cost V 7 bases and J 1 base, with 14 bases left between them. Germline values: CDR1 MDHEN, CDR2 SYDVKM.

This clonotype has a single count. This may arise from a read error, as a much more abundant clone is one base away. The J gene is TRBJ2-3, the V gene TRBV11-2, with TRBD2 identical over 9 bases. The CDR3 has 18 residues. Germline V gene lookup returns CDR1 SGHAT and CDR2 FQNNGV. Unmatched junction bases numbered 13, after V lost 1 base and J lost 5 bases. The CDR3 DNA reads TGTGCCAGCAGCTTAGTACCTCAGCGGGGGGCGGGGATAGATACGCAGTATTTT. Its translation is CASSLVPQRGAGIDTQYF.

This clonotype was recorded at least ten times. The V gene is TRBV28, the J gene TRBJ2-3; TRBD2 agrees at 8 bases. The junction had 10 bases not matched to a gene; V was cut back by 5 bases and J by 0 bases. The V gene's germline CDR1 is MDHEN and CDR2 SYDVKM. CDR3 size: 17 residues. CDR3 DNA sequence: TGTGCCAGCAGTGTACCGGGACTAGGGAGTAGCACAGATACGCAGTATTTT. Protein: CASSVPGLGSSTDTQYF.

J is TRBJ2-1 and V is TRBV7-6, with 11 bases fitting TRBD2. Germline CDR1 reads SGHVS; CDR2 reads FNYEAQ. V lost 2 bases, J lost 6 bases, and 12 bases stayed unmatched. The CDR3 is 18 amino acids. CDR3 DNA sequence: TGTGCCAGCAGCTTATGGGGGCTAGCGGGGGGAAAATCCAATGAGCAGTTCTTC. Its translation is CASSLWGLAGGKSNEQFF.

This clonotype was seen at least ten times. V usage is TRBV5-1 and J usage is TRBJ1-3; 7 nucleotides align to TRBD1. Germline V gene lookup returns CDR1 SGHRS and CDR2 YFSETQ. The CDR3 is 14 residues long. J was trimmed by 3 bases and V by 2 bases; bases with no gene match: 2. As DNA, the CDR3 is TGCGCCAGCAGCTTTGACAGGGATGGAAACACCATATATTTT. It encodes CASSFDRDGNTIYF.

This clonotype occurred many times. The chain links TRBV2 to TRBJ2-7; D is perhaps TRBD2 (6 bases). V was cut by 1 base and J by 2 bases, with 12 bases left in between. The CDR3 is 15 residues long. CDR1 SNHLY and CDR2 FYNNEI come from the germline V gene. The CDR3 coding sequence is TGTGCCAGCAGTGAAGGATCTAGCGTAACCTACGAGCAGTACTTC. It codes for CASSEGSSVTYEQYF.

There are many counts of this clonotype. The J gene is TRBJ2-3, the V gene TRBV7-8; 9 bases agree with TRBD2. With 5 bases clipped from V and 8 bases from J, the junction kept 11 bases outside the gene matches. The length of the CDR3 is 15 residues. Germline CDR1 SGHVS, CDR2 FQNEAQ. CDR3 bases: TGTGCCAGCAGCCCTTTAGCGGGGGTGACGGGTACGCAGTATTTT. This translates into CASSPLAGVTGTQYF.

There are many counts of this clonotype. This chain joins TRBV30 and TRBJ2-1; 9 nucleotides align to TRBD1. Unmatched junction bases numbered 3, after V lost 3 bases and J lost 0 bases. This CDR3 region has 15 residues. CDR1 is GTSNPN, CDR2 SVGIG, per germline (reference sequence). DNA of the CDR3: TGTGCCTGGAGGGGGGGACAGGGCTCCTACAATGAGCAGTTCTTC. It is translated as CAWRGGQGSYNEQFF.

This clonotype was observed many times. The gene calls are TRBV29-1 and TRBJ2-5; D perhaps matches TRBD2 (6 bases). Germline CDR1 reads SQVTM; CDR2 reads ANQGSEA. This CDR3 spans 16 amino acids. The V gene lost 0 bases and the J gene lost 0 bases, with 14 bases spanning the gap. CDR3 sequence (DNA): TGCAGCGTTGAAGATTTGGAGGGACCCTACCAAGAGACCCAGTACTTC. Its protein product is CSVEDLEGPYQETQYF.

This clonotype has ten or more counts. This sequence joins TRBV6-1 and TRBJ1-5; D is perhaps TRBD1 (6 bases). The ends were cut back, 0 bases at V and 5 bases at J, with 11 bases in the middle. The germline V gene encodes CDR1 MNHNS and CDR2 SASEGT. The CDR3 is 15 residues long. The chain's CDR3 is CASSEANRAHQPQHF. The CDR3 DNA is TGTGCCAGCAGTGAAGCAAACAGGGCACATCAGCCCCAGCATTTT.

This rearrangement joins TRBV12-3 or TRBV12-4 to TRBJ1-1; 7 positions match TRBD1. CDR3 length: 14 amino acids. V was clipped by 7 bases and J by 4 bases; unmatched bases: 9. This CDR3 reads CASTLKGAGTEAFF. For the CDR3, the DNA is TGTGCCAGCACCTTGAAGGGGGCAGGCACTGAAGCTTTCTTT.

The table lists this clonotype with many counts. The V call is TRBV28, the J call TRBJ2-1; 12 positions match TRBD1. Germline loops: CDR1 MDHEN, CDR2 SYDVKM. V was clipped by 4 bases and J by 6 bases; unmatched bases: 4. This CDR3 contains 15 residues. The DNA for the CDR3 is TGTGCCAGCAGTTCCCGGGACAGGGGGCTCAATGAGCAGTTCTTC. Amino acids: CASSSRDRGLNEQFF.

Ten or more counts support this clonotype. This chain connects TRBV30 to TRBJ2-2; D is perhaps TRBD1 (6 bases). V lost 5 bases and J 1 base, leaving 8 bases between the germline ends. CDR3 length equals 13 residues. Per germline, CDR1 GTSNPN and CDR2 SVGIG (reference sequence). The CDR3 DNA is TGTGCCTGGGGCAGGGGGAACACCGGGGAGCTGTTTTTT. This gives the protein CAWGRGNTGELFF.

This clonotype was counted a few times. V and J are TRBV6-1 and TRBJ2-7; a possible D gene is TRBD1 (5 bases). The germline V and J ends were trimmed by 8 bases and 3 bases, with 8 bases remaining between them. The germline CDR1 and CDR2 sequences are MNHNS and SASEGT. The CDR3 sequence is 11 residues long. The CDR3 DNA sequence: TGTGCCAGCCGACAGATCTACGAGCAGTACTTC. This sequence encodes CASRQIYEQYF.

The table lists this clonotype with a few counts. CDR3 amino acids: CASSSRDLAKNIQYF. CDR3 DNA sequence: TGTGCCAGCAGCTCCAGAGATCTAGCCAAAAACATTCAGTACTTC. The rearrangement joins TRBV7-2 to TRBJ2-4; D remains unclear. Trimming removed 4 bases at V and 0 bases at J, with 10 bases between. The V gene's germline CDR1 is SGHTA and CDR2 FQGNSA. This CDR3 comprises 15 residues. Based on the CDR3 plus reference TRBV7-2 and TRBJ2-4, the full variable domain is GAGVSQSPSNKVTEKGKDVELRCDPISGHTALYWYRQSLGQGLEFLIYFQGNSAPDKSGLPSDRFSAERTGGSVSTLTIQRTQQEDSAVYLCASSSRDLAKNIQYFGAGTRLSVL.

This clonotype was seen at least ten times. This sequence joins TRBV12-3 or TRBV12-4 and TRBJ1-1; a weak D match, TRBD1 (6 bases). Trimming stripped 4 bases from V and 6 bases from J, with 18 bases between. The CDR3 extends over 15 amino acids. The DNA for the CDR3 is TGTGCCAGCAGTTCCCCAGGGGAAAAGGGGCCTGAAGCTTTCTTT. As protein: CASSSPGEKGPEAFF.

A few counts support this clonotype. The rearrangement uses TRBV27 and TRBJ1-2, with 10 bases that match TRBD1. This CDR3 has 14 amino acids. Trimming took 6 bases from V and 5 from J; bases not matched to a gene: 6. Germline V gene lookup returns CDR1 MNHEY and CDR2 SMNVEV (reference sequence). CDR3 DNA sequence: TGTGCCAGCAGCCCGACAGGGGGCAGGTATGGCTACACCTTC. Translated, it gives CASSPTGGRYGYTF.

This clonotype occurred many times. The chain carries TRBV18 and TRBJ1-2, with a tentative D call TRBD1 (5 bases). The CDR3 runs 12 residues. Trimming pared 3 bases from V and 6 bases from J, leaving 8 bases between. Per the germline V gene, CDR1 is KGHSH and CDR2 is LQKENI. The CDR3 DNA follows: TGTGCCAGCTCACCCCCAGGGCATGGCTACACCTTC. Translating gives CASSPPGHGYTF.

This clonotype was counted between two and nine times. The rearrangement links TRBV6-1 to TRBJ2-7, with D possibly being TRBD1 (6 bases). Per germline, CDR1 MNHNS and CDR2 SASEGT. Trimming removed 6 bases at V and 0 bases at J, with 18 bases between. The CDR3 length is 16 residues. The CDR3 is CASRNTYGTSSYEQYF. CDR3 DNA sequence: TGTGCCAGCAGAAACACTTACGGGACATCCTCCTACGAGCAGTACTTC.